One sample yielded the 23 T cell receptor beta chains listed below, sequenced in a study of shared clonotypes between healthy human individuals. CD8 cells regarded as naive lacked CD45RO, were positively chosen for CCR7, and omitted terminally differentiated effector memory CD45RA+ cells. The repertoire was sequenced with immunoSEQ multiplex PCR; TCRdb's copy has only in-frame clones and lacks some. The data contain hundreds of thousands of clones, roughly 98% of them singletons. The sample taken for sequencing was naive CD8+ T cells sorted from blood. These TCRs come from a man aged 30 to 39 in good health.

This clone was recorded once. The chain recombines TRBV15 with TRBJ1-3, with D possibly matching TRBD1 (6 bases). Trimming cost V 8 bases and J 7 bases, with 15 bases left between them. The CDR3 runs to 13 residues. Per germline, CDR1 LNHNV and CDR2 YYDKDF (reference sequence). The chain's CDR3 is CATALQGGNTIYF. The CDR3 region has the DNA TGTGCCACCGCCCTACAGGGCGGGAACACCATATATTTT.

With regard to this clone: The same CDR3 arises from other DNA sequences in this sample as well. V and J are TRBV27 and TRBJ1-5; no clear D gene. Germline V gene data show CDR1 as MNHEY and CDR2 as SMNVEV (reference sequence). There are 12 residues in the CDR3. Trimming removed 3 bases at V and 1 base at J, with 1 base between. The CDR3 here is CASSFSNQPQHF. The CDR3 bases are TGTGCCAGCAGTTTCAGCAATCAGCCCCAGCATTTT.

The chain couples TRBV27 to TRBJ1-2, with TRBD1 matching over 10 bases. The J segment lost 2 bases and the V segment lost 3 bases, leaving 6 bases of the junction unmatched. Germline V gives CDR1 MNHEY, CDR2 SMNVEV (reference sequence). The length of the CDR3 is 16 residues. The CDR3: CASSFSPGQGNYGYTF. Written as DNA, the CDR3 is TGTGCCAGCAGTTTCTCTCCGGGACAGGGGAACTATGGCTACACCTTC.

The V gene is TRBV13, the J gene TRBJ2-5; possibly TRBD1 for D (6 bases). CDR1 is PRHDT and CDR2 is FYEKMQ in the germline V gene (reference sequence). This CDR3 contains 14 residues. V shed 4 bases and J shed 5 bases, with 14 bases lying between them. CDR3 region: CASSSHRVLETQYF. The CDR3 DNA is TGTGCCAGCAGCTCCCACAGGGTTTTGGAGACCCAGTACTTC.

The chain joins TRBV6-6 to TRBJ2-5; unclear D gene. Trimming removed 4 bases at V and 2 bases at J, with 14 bases between. CDR3 length equals 15 residues. Germline V gene lookup returns CDR1 MNHNY and CDR2 SVGAGI (reference sequence). The CDR3 is CASSFLISPQETQYF. The CDR3 DNA follows: TGTGCCAGCAGTTTCCTGATATCCCCGCAAGAGACCCAGTACTTC.

The chain combines TRBV29-1 with TRBJ2-7, with D hard to call. V dropped 3 bases and J dropped 0 bases, with 12 bases sitting between them. CDR3 size: 14 residues. Germline CDR1 SQVTM, CDR2 ANQGSEA. The CDR3 loop is CSVEVGTISYEQYF. The CDR3 DNA reads TGCAGCGTTGAGGTAGGCACAATCTCCTACGAGCAGTACTTC.

This rearrangement joins TRBV4-1 to TRBJ1-1; no definite D call. Germline CDR1 MGHRA, CDR2 YSYEKL. V lost 1 base, J lost 5 bases, and 14 bases lay in between. The CDR3 loop spans 15 amino acids. Here the CDR3 reads CASSQVERRATEAFF. The CDR3 coding sequence is TGCGCCAGCAGCCAAGTGGAGCGAAGGGCGACTGAAGCTTTCTTT.

J is TRBJ2-7 and V is TRBV7-8; D is uncertain. This CDR3 region has 15 residues. V shed 5 bases and J shed 0 bases, with 14 bases lying between them. CDR1 and CDR2 from the germline V gene are SGHVS and FQNEAQ. The CDR3 coding sequence is TGTGCCAGCAGCCCGACCGGACGCGGCTCCTACGAGCAGTACTTC. Amino acid sequence: CASSPTGRGSYEQYF.

This sequence joins TRBV7-6 and TRBJ2-1; D gene unclear. Germline V gene sequence: CDR1 SGHVS, CDR2 FNYEAQ. The germline V and J ends were trimmed by 5 bases and 10 bases, with 15 bases remaining between them. The CDR3 runs to 13 residues. The CDR3 region has the DNA TGTGCCAGCAGCCCCGAGGCGTTCAGGGAGCAGTTCTTC. Protein product: CASSPEAFREQFF.

The rearrangement joins TRBV6-5 to TRBJ2-7, with TRBD1 matching over 8 bases. Germline CDR1 and CDR2: MNHEY and SVGAGI. CDR3 length: 14 amino acids. Trimming removed 6 bases from V and 2 bases from J; junction bases left unmatched: 6. The CDR3 coding sequence is TGTGCCAGCAGCCAGACAGGGGAAGCCTACGAGCAGTACTTC. Its translation is CASSQTGEAYEQYF.

The rearrangement joins TRBV30 to TRBJ2-7, with 7 nucleotides matching TRBD1. The CDR3 has 15 amino acids. CDR1 is GTSNPN, CDR2 SVGIG, per germline (reference sequence). Trimming at V came to 2 bases and at J to 0 bases, leaving 7 bases not matched to a gene. The chain's CDR3 is CAWSYRQGTSYEQYF. CDR3 DNA sequence: TGTGCCTGGAGTTATAGACAGGGAACCTCCTACGAGCAGTACTTC.

V and J are TRBV29-1 and TRBJ2-1, with D tentatively TRBD2 (6 bases). The CDR3 covers 12 residues. Germline loops: CDR1 SQVTM, CDR2 ANQGSEA. V dropped 2 bases and J dropped 8 bases, with 10 bases sitting between them. DNA of the CDR3: TGCAGCGTTGAACGGGGGTGGGATGAGCAGTTCTTC. This codes for CSVERGWDEQFF.

V usage is TRBV7-9 and J usage is TRBJ2-7; 8 bases fit TRBD1. V lost 5 bases and J lost 6; bases outside the gene matches: 3. The CDR3 contains 12 residues. Germline-derived CDR1 and CDR2 are SEHNR and FQNEAQ (reference sequence). The chain's CDR3 is CASSPTGVEQYF. In nucleotides, the CDR3 is TGTGCCAGCAGCCCGACAGGGGTCGAGCAGTACTTC. Looking up the rest from reference TRBV7-9 and TRBJ2-7 gives the full variable domain: DTGVSQNPRHKITKRGQNVTFRCDPISEHNRLYWYRQTLGQGPEFLTYFQNEAQLEKSRLLSDRFSAERPKGSFSTLEIQRTEQGDSAMYLCASSPTGVEQYFGPGTRLTVT.

V gene TRBV28 combines with J gene TRBJ2-3, with TRBD2 as a possible D gene (5 bases). The V and J ends lost 4 bases and 8 bases respectively, with 16 bases between them. CDR1 and CDR2 from the germline V gene are MDHEN and SYDVKM. CDR3 length equals 14 residues. The CDR3 loop reads CASSSRTGSGTQYF. The CDR3 DNA is TGTGCCAGCAGTTCCAGGACTGGCTCAGGTACGCAGTATTTT.

The chain couples TRBV29-1 to TRBJ2-1; a possible D gene is TRBD1 (6 bases). V was trimmed by 3 bases and J by 8 bases, leaving 14 bases between them. This CDR3 is 13 amino acids long. Looked up from germline, CDR1 is SQVTM and CDR2 is ANQGSEA. CDR3: CSVDVEDSDEQFF. For the CDR3, the DNA is TGCAGCGTTGATGTCGAGGACAGCGATGAGCAGTTCTTC.

CDR3 DNA sequence: TGCAGCGGGATCCCTAGCGGGGCCTACGAGCAGTACTTC. Protein sequence: CSGIPSGAYEQYF. V usage is TRBV29-1 and J usage is TRBJ2-7; 9 nucleotides line up with TRBD2. CDR3 length: 13 amino acids. The V and J ends lost 7 bases and 2 bases, in that order; junction bases with no gene match: 6. The germline CDR1 and CDR2 sequences are SQVTM and ANQGSEA.

The V call is TRBV6-5, the J call TRBJ1-1; D remains ambiguous. Looked up from germline, CDR1 is MNHEY and CDR2 is SVGAGI. V lost 2 bases, J lost 6 bases, and 10 bases lay in between. The CDR3 is 13 residues long. The DNA for the CDR3 is TGTGCCAGCAGTTACCCCGGTGACCCTGAAGCTTTCTTT. Translating it yields CASSYPGDPEAFF.

The rearrangement links TRBV11-2 to TRBJ2-5; a weak D match, TRBD2 (5 bases). Germline V gene data show CDR1 as SGHAT and CDR2 as FQNNGV. The CDR3 has 15 amino acids. Trimming stripped 0 bases from V and 3 bases from J, with 11 bases between. CDR3: CASSLDTSSEETQYF. CDR3 nucleotide sequence: TGTGCCAGCAGCTTAGATACAAGTAGCGAAGAGACCCAGTACTTC.

The rearrangement joins TRBV11-3 to TRBJ2-7; TRBD1 aligns across 11 bases. J lost 3 bases, V lost 5 bases, and 12 bases had no gene match. CDR1 is SGHNT and CDR2 is YENEEA in the germline V gene. This CDR3 has 17 amino acids. DNA of the CDR3: TGTGCCAGCAGCCCCAGGACAGGGGGCGGATCTGACTACGAGCAGTACTTC. This codes for CASSPRTGGGSDYEQYF. The entire variable domain, with the rest obtained from reference TRBV11-3 and TRBJ2-7, is as follows: EAGVVQSPRYKIIEKKQPVAFWCNPISGHNTLYWYLQNLGQGPELLIRYENEEAVDDSQLPKDRFSAERLKGVDSTLKIQPAELGDSAVYLCASSPRTGGGSDYEQYFGPGTRLTVT.

V gene TRBV25-1 combines with J gene TRBJ2-3, with TRBD2 identical over 12 bases. This CDR3 region has 17 residues. Germline V gene lookup returns CDR1 MGHDK and CDR2 SYGVNS. The ends lost 4 bases at V and 3 bases at J; junction bases unmatched: 8. The CDR3 sequence: CASSGPAGTSGTDTQYF. The CDR3 nucleotides are TGTGCCAGCAGTGGACCCGCCGGGACTAGCGGGACAGATACGCAGTATTTT.

The rearrangement joins TRBV30 to TRBJ2-7, with 8 bases lining up with TRBD1. This CDR3 region has 13 residues. Trimming removed 5 bases from V and 3 bases from J; junction bases left unmatched: 6. Germline lookup yields CDR1 GTSNPN and CDR2 SVGIG (reference sequence). CDR3 protein: CAWLNRGSYEQYF. The CDR3, as DNA: TGTGCCTGGCTCAACAGGGGGAGCTACGAGCAGTACTTC. The full variable domain, with the rest looked up from reference TRBV30 and TRBJ2-7, is SQTIHQWPATLVQPVGSPLSLECTVEGTSNPNLYWYRQAAGRGLQLLFYSVGIGQISSEVPQNLSASRPQDRQFILSSKKLLLSDSGFYLCAWLNRGSYEQYFGPGTRLTVT.

V is TRBV4-3 and J is TRBJ2-7, with TRBD2 identical over 9 bases. There are 15 residues in the CDR3. Germline CDR1 reads LGHNA; CDR2 reads YSLEER. The trim removed 3 bases at V and 1 base at J, leaving 4 bases unmatched. CDR3 in DNA: TGCGCCAGCAGCCAGGGGACTAGCCCTTCCTACGAGCAGTACTTC. As protein: CASSQGTSPSYEQYF.

V is TRBV18 and J is TRBJ2-7; 7 bases fit TRBD1. Germline V gene data show CDR1 as KGHSH and CDR2 as LQKENI. Trimming cost V 5 bases and J 2 bases; bases outside gene matches: 12. CDR3 size: 16 residues. CDR3 protein: CASSTEDRSNPYEQYF. The CDR3 DNA is TGTGCCAGCTCAACGGAGGACAGGTCAAACCCCTACGAGCAGTACTTC.